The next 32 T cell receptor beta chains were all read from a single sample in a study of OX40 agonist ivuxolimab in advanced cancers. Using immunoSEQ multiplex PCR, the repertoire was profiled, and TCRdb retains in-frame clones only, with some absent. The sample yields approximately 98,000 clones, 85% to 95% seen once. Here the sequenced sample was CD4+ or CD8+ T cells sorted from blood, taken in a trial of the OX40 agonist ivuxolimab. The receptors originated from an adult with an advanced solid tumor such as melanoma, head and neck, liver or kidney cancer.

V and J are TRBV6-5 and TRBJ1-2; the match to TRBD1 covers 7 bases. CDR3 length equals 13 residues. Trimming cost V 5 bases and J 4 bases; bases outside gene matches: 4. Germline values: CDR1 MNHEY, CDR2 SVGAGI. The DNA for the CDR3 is TGTGCCAGCAGTGAGACAGGGTTCTATGGCTACACCTTC. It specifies CASSETGFYGYTF.

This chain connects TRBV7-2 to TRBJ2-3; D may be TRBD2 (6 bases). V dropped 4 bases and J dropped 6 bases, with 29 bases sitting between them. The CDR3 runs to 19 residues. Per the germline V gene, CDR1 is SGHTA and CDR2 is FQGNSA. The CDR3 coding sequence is TGTGCCAGCAGCTCTCGGCCCCCCTCGGTGGCGGGGCCCATGGATACGCAGTATTTT. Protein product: CASSSRPPSVAGPMDTQYF.

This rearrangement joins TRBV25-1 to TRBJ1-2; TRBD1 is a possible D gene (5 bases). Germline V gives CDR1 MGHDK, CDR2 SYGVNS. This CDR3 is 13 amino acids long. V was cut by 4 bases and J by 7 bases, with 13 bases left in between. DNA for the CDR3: TGTGCCAGCAGTGTATTACCTGGGGGTGGCTACACCTTC. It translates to CASSVLPGGGYTF.

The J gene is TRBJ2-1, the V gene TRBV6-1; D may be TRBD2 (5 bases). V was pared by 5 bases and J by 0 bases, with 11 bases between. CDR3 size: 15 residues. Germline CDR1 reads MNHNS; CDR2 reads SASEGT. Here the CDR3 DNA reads TGTGCCAGCAGTCCGGACTCCAGCTCCTACAATGAGCAGTTCTTC. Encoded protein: CASSPDSSSYNEQFF.

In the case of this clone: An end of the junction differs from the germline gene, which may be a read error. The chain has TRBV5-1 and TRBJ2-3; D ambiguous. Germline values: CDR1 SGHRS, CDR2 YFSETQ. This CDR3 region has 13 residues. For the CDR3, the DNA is TGCGCCAGCAGCACCGGAAGCACAGATATGCAGTATTTT. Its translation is CASSTGSTDMQYF.

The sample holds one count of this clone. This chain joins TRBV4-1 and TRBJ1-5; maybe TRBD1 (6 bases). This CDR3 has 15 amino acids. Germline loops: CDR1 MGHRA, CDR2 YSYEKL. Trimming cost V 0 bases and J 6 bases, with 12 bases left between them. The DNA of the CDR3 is TGCGCCAGCAGCCAAGATTTGGGGGGCCCTCAGCCCCAGCATTTT. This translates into CASSQDLGGPQPQHF.

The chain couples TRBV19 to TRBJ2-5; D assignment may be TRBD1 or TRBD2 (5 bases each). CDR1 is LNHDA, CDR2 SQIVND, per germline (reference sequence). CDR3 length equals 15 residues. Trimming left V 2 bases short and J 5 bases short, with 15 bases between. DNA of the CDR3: TGTGCCAGTAGTATACGGGGCCTAGGTTTGGAGACCCAGTACTTC. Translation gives CASSIRGLGLETQYF.

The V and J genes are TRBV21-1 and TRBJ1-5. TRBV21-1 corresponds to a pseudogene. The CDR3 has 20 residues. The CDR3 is CASSKGCLESRLTGGQPQHF. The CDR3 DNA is TGTGCCAGCAGCAAAGGTTGCCTTGAATCCAGGCTCACGGGAGGTCAGCCCCAGCATTTT.

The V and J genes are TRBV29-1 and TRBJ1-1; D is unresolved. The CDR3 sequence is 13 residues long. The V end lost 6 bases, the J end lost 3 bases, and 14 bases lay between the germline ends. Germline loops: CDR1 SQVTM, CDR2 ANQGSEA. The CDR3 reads CSVFIGRHTEAFF. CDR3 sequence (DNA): TGCAGCGTATTTATAGGACGGCACACTGAAGCTTTCTTT.

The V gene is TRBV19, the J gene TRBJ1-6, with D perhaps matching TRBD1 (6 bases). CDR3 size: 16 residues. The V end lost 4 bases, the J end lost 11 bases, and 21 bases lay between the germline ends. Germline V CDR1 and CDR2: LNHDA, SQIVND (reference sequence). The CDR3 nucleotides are TGTGCCAGTAGTACCAATAACAGGGAGATTGGTCCACCCCTCCACTTT. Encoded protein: CASSTNNREIGPPLHF.

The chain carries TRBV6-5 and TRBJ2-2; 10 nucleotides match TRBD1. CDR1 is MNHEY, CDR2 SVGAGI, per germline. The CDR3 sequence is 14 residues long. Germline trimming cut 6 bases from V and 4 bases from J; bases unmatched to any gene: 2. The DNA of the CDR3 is TGTGCCAGCAGGGGGACAGGGGCCACCGGGGAGCTGTTTTTT. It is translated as CASRGTGATGELFF.

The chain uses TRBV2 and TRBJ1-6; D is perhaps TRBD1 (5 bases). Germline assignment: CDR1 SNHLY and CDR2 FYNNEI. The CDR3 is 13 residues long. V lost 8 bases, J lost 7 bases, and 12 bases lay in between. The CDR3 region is CASGEGRNSPLHF. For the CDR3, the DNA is TGTGCCAGCGGGGAGGGACGGAATTCACCCCTCCACTTT.

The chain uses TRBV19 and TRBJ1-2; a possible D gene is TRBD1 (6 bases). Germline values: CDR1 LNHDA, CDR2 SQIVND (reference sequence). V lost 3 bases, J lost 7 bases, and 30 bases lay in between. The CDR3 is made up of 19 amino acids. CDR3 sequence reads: CASSILSPRGRPREPGYTF. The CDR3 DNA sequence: TGTGCCAGTAGTATTCTCTCCCCCAGGGGCCGTCCCAGAGAACCTGGCTACACCTTC.

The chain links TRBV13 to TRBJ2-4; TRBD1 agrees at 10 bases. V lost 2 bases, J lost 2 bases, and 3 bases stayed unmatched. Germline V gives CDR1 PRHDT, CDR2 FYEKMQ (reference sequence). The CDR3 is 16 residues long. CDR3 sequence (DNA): TGTGCCAGCAGCTTATGGACAGGGGGTACCAAAAACATTCAGTACTTC. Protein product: CASSLWTGGTKNIQYF. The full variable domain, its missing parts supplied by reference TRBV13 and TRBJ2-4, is AAGVIQSPRHLIKEKRETATLKCYPIPRHDTVYWYQQGPGQDPQFLISFYEKMQSDKGSIPDRFSAQQFSDYHSELNMSSLELGDSALYFCASSLWTGGTKNIQYFGAGTRLSVL.

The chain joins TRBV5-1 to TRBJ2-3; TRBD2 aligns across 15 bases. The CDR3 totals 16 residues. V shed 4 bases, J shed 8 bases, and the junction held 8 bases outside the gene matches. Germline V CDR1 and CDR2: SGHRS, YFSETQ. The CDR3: CASSPGLAGGPITQYF. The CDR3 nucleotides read TGCGCCAGCAGCCCGGGACTAGCGGGGGGTCCTATTACGCAGTATTTT.

The CDR3 loop is CASSLVGLDRESPLHF. Here the CDR3 DNA reads TGTGCCAGCAGCTTGGTAGGGTTGGACAGGGAATCACCCCTCCACTTT. The gene calls are TRBV5-6 and TRBJ1-6; 8 bases agree with TRBD1. The germline gives CDR1 SGHDT, CDR2 YYEEEE. Trimming took 0 bases from V and 10 from J; bases not matched to a gene: 9. The CDR3 has 16 residues.

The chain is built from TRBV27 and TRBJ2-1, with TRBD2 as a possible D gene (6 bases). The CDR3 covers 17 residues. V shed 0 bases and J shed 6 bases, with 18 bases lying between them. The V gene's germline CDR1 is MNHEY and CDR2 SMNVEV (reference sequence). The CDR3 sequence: CASSLSTRLDRGNEQFF. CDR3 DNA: TGTGCCAGCAGTTTATCCACGAGACTAGACAGAGGCAATGAGCAGTTCTTC.

The DNA for the CDR3 is TGCGCCAGCAGTGGGGGACTAGCGGGAGCAGATACGCAGTATTTT. As protein: CASSGGLAGADTQYF. The rearrangement joins TRBV10-1 to TRBJ2-3; TRBD2 aligns across 14 bases. The CDR3 covers 15 residues. Germline loops: CDR1 WNHNN, CDR2 SYGVQD (reference sequence). V shed 4 bases, J shed 4 bases, and the junction held 1 base outside the gene matches.

The CDR3 nucleotides read TGTGCCAGCACTCCGCAGGGACACTACGAGCAGTACTTC. Its translation: CASTPQGHYEQYF. This chain connects TRBV6-1 to TRBJ2-7; weak D call: TRBD1 (6 bases). Germline lookup yields CDR1 MNHNS and CDR2 SASEGT. The CDR3 consists of 13 residues. Trimming removed 7 bases from V and 3 bases from J, with 13 bases in between.

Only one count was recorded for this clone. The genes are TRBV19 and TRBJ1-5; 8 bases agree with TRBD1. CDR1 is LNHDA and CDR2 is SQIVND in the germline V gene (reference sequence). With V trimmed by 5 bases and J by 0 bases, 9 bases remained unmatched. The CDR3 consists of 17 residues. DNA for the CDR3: TGTGCCAGTAGTCCGCCGGACAGGGAGCTTAGCAATCAGCCCCAGCATTTT. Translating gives CASSPPDRELSNQPQHF.

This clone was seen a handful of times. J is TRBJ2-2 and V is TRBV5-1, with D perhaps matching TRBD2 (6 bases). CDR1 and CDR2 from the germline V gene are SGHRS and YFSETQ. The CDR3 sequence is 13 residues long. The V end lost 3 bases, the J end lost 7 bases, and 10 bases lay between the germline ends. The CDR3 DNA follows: TGCGCCAGCAGCTCCGGGACTCTCGGGGAGCTGTTTTTT. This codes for CASSSGTLGELFF.

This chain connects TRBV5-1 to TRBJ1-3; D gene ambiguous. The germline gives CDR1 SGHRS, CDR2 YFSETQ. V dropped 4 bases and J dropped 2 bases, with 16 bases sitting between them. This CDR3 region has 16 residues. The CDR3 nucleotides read TGCGCCAGCAGCCCCGGACCGAACGACGCTGGAAACACCATATATTTT. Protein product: CASSPGPNDAGNTIYF.

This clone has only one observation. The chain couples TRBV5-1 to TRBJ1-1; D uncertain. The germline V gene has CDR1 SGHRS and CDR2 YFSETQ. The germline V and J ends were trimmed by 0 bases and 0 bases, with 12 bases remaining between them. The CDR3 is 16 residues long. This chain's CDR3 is CASSLGRYPMNTEAFF. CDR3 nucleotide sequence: TGCGCCAGCAGCTTGGGGAGGTACCCGATGAACACTGAAGCTTTCTTT.

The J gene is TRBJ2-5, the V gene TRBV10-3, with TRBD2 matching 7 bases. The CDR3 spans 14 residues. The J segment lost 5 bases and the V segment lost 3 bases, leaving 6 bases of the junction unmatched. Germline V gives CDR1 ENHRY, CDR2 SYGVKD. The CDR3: CAISDSGAGETQYF. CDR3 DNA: TGTGCCATCAGTGACTCGGGAGCGGGGGAGACCCAGTACTTC.

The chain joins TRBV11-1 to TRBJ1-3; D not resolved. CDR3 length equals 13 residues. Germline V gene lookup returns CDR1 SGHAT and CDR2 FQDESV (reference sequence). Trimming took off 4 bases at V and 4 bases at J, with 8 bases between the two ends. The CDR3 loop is CASSSKTGNTIYF. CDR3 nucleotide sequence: TGTGCCAGCAGCTCTAAAACGGGAAACACCATATATTTT.

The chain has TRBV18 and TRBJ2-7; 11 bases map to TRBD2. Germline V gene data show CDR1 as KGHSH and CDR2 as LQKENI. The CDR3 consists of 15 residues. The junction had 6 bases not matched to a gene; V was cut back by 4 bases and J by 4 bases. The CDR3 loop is CASSQTSGSSYEQYF. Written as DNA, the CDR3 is TGTGCCAGCTCACAAACTAGCGGGAGTTCATACGAGCAGTACTTC.

The CDR3 nucleotides are TGTGCCAGTACCCCACGGGAGGGGTTTGGCAATCAGCCCCAGCATTTT. This sequence encodes CASTPREGFGNQPQHF. The chain links TRBV19 to TRBJ1-5; D might be TRBD1 (5 bases). Germline-derived CDR1 and CDR2 are LNHDA and SQIVND (reference sequence). V was shortened by 7 bases and J by 2 bases, with 18 bases between the two germline ends. The CDR3 consists of 16 residues. Full variable domain (rest looked up from reference TRBV19 and TRBJ1-5): DGGITQSPKYLFRKEGQNVTLSCEQNLNHDAMYWYRQDPGQGLRLIYYSQIVNDFQKGDIAEGYSVSREKKESFPLTVTSAQKNPTAFYLCASTPREGFGNQPQHFGDGTRLSIL.

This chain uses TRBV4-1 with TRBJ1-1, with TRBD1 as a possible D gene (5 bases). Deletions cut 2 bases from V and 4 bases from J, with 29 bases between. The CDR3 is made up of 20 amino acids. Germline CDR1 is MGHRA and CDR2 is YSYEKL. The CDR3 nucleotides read TGCGCCAGCAGCCAACGACAGACCCCCCAAGGGATGTGGGTAATCACTGAAGCTTTCTTT. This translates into CASSQRQTPQGMWVITEAFF.

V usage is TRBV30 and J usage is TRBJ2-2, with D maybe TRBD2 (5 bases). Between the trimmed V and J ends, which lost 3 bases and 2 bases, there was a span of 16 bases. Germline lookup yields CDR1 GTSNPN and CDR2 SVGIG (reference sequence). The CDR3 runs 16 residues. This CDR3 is CAWRPLSAFNTGELFF. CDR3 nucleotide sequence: TGTGCCTGGAGACCACTTAGCGCGTTTAACACCGGGGAGCTGTTTTTT.

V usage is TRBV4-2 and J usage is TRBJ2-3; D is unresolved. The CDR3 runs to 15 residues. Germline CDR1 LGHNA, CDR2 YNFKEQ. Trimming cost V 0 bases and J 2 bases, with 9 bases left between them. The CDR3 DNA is TGTGCCAGCAGCCAAGATGACCTCTCCACAGATACGCAGTATTTT. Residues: CASSQDDLSTDTQYF.

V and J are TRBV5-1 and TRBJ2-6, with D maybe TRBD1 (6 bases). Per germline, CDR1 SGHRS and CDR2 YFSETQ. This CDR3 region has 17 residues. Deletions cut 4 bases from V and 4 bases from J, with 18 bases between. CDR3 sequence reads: CASSANQQGSGANVLTF. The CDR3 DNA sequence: TGCGCCAGCAGCGCAAATCAACAGGGATCAGGGGCCAACGTCCTGACTTTC. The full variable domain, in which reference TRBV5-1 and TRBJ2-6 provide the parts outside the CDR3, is KAGVTQTPRYLIKTRGQQVTLSCSPISGHRSVSWYQQTPGQGLQFLFEYFSETQRNKGNFPGRFSGRQFSNSRSEMNVSTLELGDSALYLCASSANQQGSGANVLTFGAGSRLTVL.

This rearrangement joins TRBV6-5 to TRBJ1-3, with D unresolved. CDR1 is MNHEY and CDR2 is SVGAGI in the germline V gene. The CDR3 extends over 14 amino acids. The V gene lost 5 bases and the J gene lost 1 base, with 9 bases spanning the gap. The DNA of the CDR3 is TGTGCCAGCAGTGCGCCGGGTTCTGGAAACACCATATATTTT. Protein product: CASSAPGSGNTIYF.